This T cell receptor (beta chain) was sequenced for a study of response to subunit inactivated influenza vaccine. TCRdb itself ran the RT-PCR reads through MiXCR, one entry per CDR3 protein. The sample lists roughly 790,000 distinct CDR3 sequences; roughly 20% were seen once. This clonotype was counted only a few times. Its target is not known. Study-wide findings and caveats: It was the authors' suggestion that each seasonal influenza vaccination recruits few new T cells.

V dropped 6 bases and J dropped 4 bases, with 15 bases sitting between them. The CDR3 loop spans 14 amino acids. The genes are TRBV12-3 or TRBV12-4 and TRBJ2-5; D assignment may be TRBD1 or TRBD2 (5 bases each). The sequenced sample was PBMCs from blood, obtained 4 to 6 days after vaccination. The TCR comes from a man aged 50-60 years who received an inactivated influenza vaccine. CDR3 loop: CASSSSGRAETQYF. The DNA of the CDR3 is TGTGCCAGCAGCTCCTCGGGGCGGGCAGAGACCCAGTACTTC.